The next 20 T cell receptor beta chains were all read from a single sample in a study of T-cell reconstitution after alpha-beta-depleted transplantation in children. Construction of the TCRbeta library involved unique molecular identifiers. TCRdb ran MiXCR on the PCR reads and lists one entry per CDR3 protein. Seen here are more than 200,000 distinct CDR3 sequences, under 30% observed once, and the top ten hold around 4.8%. Sequencing used PBMCs, mostly from graft donor cells, obtained 360 days after TCRalphabeta/CD19-depleted stem cell transplant. All receptors derive from a female patient aged 2 to 10 who had a stem cell transplant for congenital amegakaryocytic thrombocytopenia, so the T cells may come from the graft donor.

This chain joins TRBV7-9 and TRBJ2-3; D gene unclear. The CDR3 length is 15 residues. From germline, CDR1 is SEHNR and CDR2 FQNEAQ (reference sequence). Deletions cut 6 bases from V and 2 bases from J, with 15 bases between. CDR3 loop: CASRELRAFTDTQYF. DNA of the CDR3: TGTGCCAGCAGGGAACTCCGGGCCTTCACAGATACGCAGTATTTT.

The chain links TRBV29-1 to TRBJ1-1; D gene unclear. V shed 6 bases and J shed 0 bases, with 14 bases lying between them. In germline, CDR1 is SQVTM, CDR2 ANQGSEA. This CDR3 is built from 14 residues. The CDR3 DNA reads as TGCAGCGTCAAGCCCGCCGGAGTGAACACTGAAGCTTTCTTT. Translating it yields CSVKPAGVNTEAFF. Filled out from reference TRBV29-1 and TRBJ1-1, the complete variable domain reads SAVISQKPSRDICQRGTSLTIQCQVDSQVTMMFWYRQQPGQSLTLIATANQGSEATYESGFVIDKFPISRPNLTFSTLTVSNMSPEDSSIYLCSVKPAGVNTEAFFGQGTRLTVV.

This clonotype has just a few counts. This chain links TRBV4-1 with TRBJ2-1, with 7 nucleotides matching TRBD2. CDR1 MGHRA and CDR2 YSYEKL come from the germline V gene. V trimming: 4 bases; J trimming: 7 bases; junction bases outside the gene matches: 13. The CDR3 is 16 residues long. The CDR3 here is CASSPPVGRGRNEQFF. The CDR3, as DNA: TGCGCCAGCAGCCCCCCGGTTGGGCGGGGGAGGAATGAGCAGTTCTTC.

This clonotype was found many times. The V gene is TRBV28, the J gene TRBJ1-2; no clear D gene. The length of the CDR3 is 13 residues. V was trimmed by 3 bases and J by 6 bases, leaving 11 bases between them. The germline CDR1 and CDR2 sequences are MDHEN and SYDVKM. The CDR3 DNA sequence: TGTGCCAGCAGTTTTGCCGGCGGGGATGGCTACACCTTC. Its translation is CASSFAGGDGYTF.

The chain recombines TRBV5-1 with TRBJ1-1; 7 nucleotides line up with TRBD1. CDR1 SGHRS and CDR2 YFSETQ come from the germline V gene. The CDR3 loop spans 15 amino acids. The trim removed 0 bases at V and 5 bases at J, leaving 7 bases unmatched. The CDR3 bases are TGCGCCAGCAGCTTGGGGGGCAGGGGGGAGACTGAAGCTTTCTTT. Encoded protein: CASSLGGRGETEAFF.

This clonotype was detected only a few times. The chain is built from TRBV24-1 and TRBJ2-1; D perhaps matches TRBD2 (6 bases). CDR3 length: 15 residues. The germline gives CDR1 KGHDR, CDR2 SFDVKD. Trimming stripped 2 bases from V and 5 bases from J, with 12 bases between. In DNA form, the CDR3 reads TGTGCCACCAGTGATTGGTCTAGCGTCCACAATGAGCAGTTCTTC. Protein sequence: CATSDWSSVHNEQFF.

This clonotype was found many times. The V gene is TRBV3-1, the J gene TRBJ2-3, with 8 bases aligning to TRBD2. Germline CDR1 is LGHDT and CDR2 is YNNKEL (reference sequence). With 0 bases clipped from V and 4 bases from J, the junction kept 6 bases outside the gene matches. The CDR3 loop spans 16 amino acids. CDR3 DNA sequence: TGTGCCAGCAGCCAAGATTCGGGAGGGCCTCCAGATACGCAGTATTTT. Its protein product is CASSQDSGGPPDTQYF.

This clonotype has a handful of counts. The genes are TRBV6-1 and TRBJ2-1; 7 bases are a match to TRBD1. This CDR3 spans 14 amino acids. Germline CDR1 and CDR2: MNHNS and SASEGT. V dropped 6 bases and J dropped 2; count of bases not matched to a gene: 4. The CDR3 spells CASRTGAAYNEQFF. Here the CDR3 DNA reads TGTGCCAGCAGAACAGGGGCCGCCTACAATGAGCAGTTCTTC.

The rearrangement joins TRBV19 to TRBJ1-2, with 9 positions matching TRBD1. This CDR3 is built from 15 residues. Losses at the gene ends were 5 bases for V and 7 bases for J; bases not matched to a gene: 11. Germline-derived CDR1 and CDR2 are LNHDA and SQIVND (reference sequence). The CDR3 loop reads CASSLPTGQGLGYTF. The CDR3, as DNA: TGTGCCAGTAGTCTACCCACCGGACAGGGGCTTGGCTACACCTTC.

The rearrangement uses TRBV4-1 and TRBJ2-7; 7 nucleotides align to TRBD2. V gave up 4 bases and J gave up 4 bases; unmatched junction bases: 10. This CDR3 comprises 15 residues. Per germline, CDR1 MGHRA and CDR2 YSYEKL. The CDR3 loop is CASSPSRGSLYEQYF. As DNA, the CDR3 is TGCGCCAGCAGCCCTTCTCGCGGGAGTTTATACGAGCAGTACTTC.

This clonotype was detected many times. The rearrangement uses TRBV27 and TRBJ1-2; 10 bases match TRBD1. Germline CDR1 reads MNHEY; CDR2 reads SMNVEV (reference sequence). The CDR3 spans 13 residues. V lost 6 bases, J lost 8 bases, and 6 bases stayed unmatched. CDR3 nucleotides: TGTGCCAGCAGGGGGACAGGGGCGCCCGGCTACACCTTC. This gives the protein CASRGTGAPGYTF.

This clonotype was recorded a few times. The chain carries TRBV3-1 and TRBJ2-4; the match to TRBD1 covers 9 bases. Trimming at V came to 4 bases and at J to 0 bases, leaving 4 bases not matched to a gene. CDR1 is LGHDT and CDR2 is YNNKEL in the germline V gene (reference sequence). The CDR3 has 16 amino acids. CDR3: CASSRTGDIAKNIQYF. CDR3 bases: TGTGCCAGCAGCCGGACAGGGGACATAGCCAAAAACATTCAGTACTTC.

The genes are TRBV29-1 and TRBJ2-1, with 15 bases that match TRBD2. Germline CDR1 SQVTM, CDR2 ANQGSEA. This CDR3 spans 17 amino acids. V was pared by 7 bases and J by 0 bases, with 7 bases of the junction left unmatched. CDR3 in DNA: TGCAGCGCAGGGACTAGCGGGAGGCAGTACTCCTACAATGAGCAGTTCTTC. Translation gives CSAGTSGRQYSYNEQFF.

This CDR3 is CASSFFRRAGVGVSYNEQFF. In DNA, the CDR3 is TGTGCCAGCAGTTTTTTCCGGCGGGCGGGGGTAGGGGTCTCCTACAATGAGCAGTTCTTC. The V and J genes are TRBV6-2 or TRBV6-3 and TRBJ2-1; 7 bases fit TRBD2. V trimming: 4 bases; J trimming: 0 bases; junction bases outside the gene matches: 18. The germline CDR1 and CDR2 sequences are MNHEY and SVGEGT. The CDR3 loop spans 20 amino acids.

This clonotype was recorded a few times. CDR3 region: CASSLGDNTDTQYF. CDR3 coding DNA: TGTGCCAGCAGCTTAGGGGACAACACAGATACGCAGTATTTT. The chain uses TRBV7-9 and TRBJ2-3, with D possibly TRBD1 on 6 matching bases. V was clipped by 1 base and J by 2 bases, with 7 bases between them. This CDR3 spans 14 amino acids. From germline, CDR1 is SEHNR and CDR2 FQNEAQ (reference sequence).

This clonotype appeared many times. The V gene is TRBV29-1, the J gene TRBJ2-5; 10 nucleotides align to TRBD1. J gave up 3 bases and V 7 bases, and 8 bases lay outside the gene matches. Per the germline V gene, CDR1 is SQVTM and CDR2 is ANQGSEA. This CDR3 has 14 amino acids. This chain's CDR3 is CSANRDRGEETQYF. The CDR3 DNA sequence: TGCAGCGCAAACCGGGACAGGGGCGAAGAGACCCAGTACTTC.

V and J are TRBV4-1 and TRBJ2-1; no clear D gene. This CDR3 has 14 amino acids. Trimming left V 3 bases short and J 6 bases short, with 12 bases between. The germline gives CDR1 MGHRA, CDR2 YSYEKL. The CDR3, as DNA: TGCGCCAGCAGCCACCCTGCAGGCGGCAATGAGCAGTTCTTC. Its translation: CASSHPAGGNEQFF.

This clonotype has more than one count but fewer than ten. This sequence joins TRBV4-2 and TRBJ2-2; 8 bases line up with TRBD1. The germline V gene has CDR1 LGHNA and CDR2 YNFKEQ. The CDR3 is made up of 20 amino acids. V gave up 1 base and J gave up 2 bases; unmatched junction bases: 15. For the CDR3, the DNA is TGTGCCAGCAGCCAAGGGCCCCTATCTTCAGGGGGCGTCAACACCGGGGAGCTGTTTTTT. This gives the protein CASSQGPLSSGGVNTGELFF.

The chain uses TRBV10-3 and TRBJ2-5, with 8 bases fitting TRBD1. The V gene's germline CDR1 is ENHRY and CDR2 SYGVKD. This CDR3 is built from 16 residues. The junction had 11 bases not matched to a gene; V was cut back by 6 bases and J by 2 bases. CDR3 sequence: CAISIRGRPSQETQYF. CDR3 nucleotides: TGTGCCATCAGCATCAGGGGGCGGCCCTCTCAAGAGACCCAGTACTTC.

The V call is TRBV7-9, the J call TRBJ2-7; tentative D call: TRBD1 (6 bases). Trimming pared 4 bases from V and 3 bases from J, leaving 22 bases between. Germline lookup yields CDR1 SEHNR and CDR2 FQNEAQ (reference sequence). The CDR3 extends over 17 amino acids. The CDR3: CASSSLSEWGLDYEQYF. The CDR3 DNA is TGTGCCAGCAGCTCCCTCTCGGAGTGGGGGCTCGACTACGAGCAGTACTTC.